The clone carrying this T cell receptor beta chain is medium-sized (0.01 to 0.1%) in the sample. Its specificity is unknown. Time point given: sample taken at primary tumor resection. Tumor, nontumor lung or frozen PBMC supplied whole RNA that was sequenced unsorted. TCRdb independently ran MiXCR on the 5' RACE reads; one entry per CDR3 protein. Among about 6,000 distinct CDR3 sequences listed, 9.1% were seen once. These data belong to a study of spatial heterogeneity in lung cancer. Findings and caveats of the study: Tumoral mutation counts were tracked by counts of expanded intratumoral alpha and beta TCRs.

Trimming took off 5 bases at V and 1 base at J, with 16 bases between the two ends. Germline lookup yields CDR1 DFQATT and CDR2 SNEGSKA (reference sequence). The CDR3 has 15 residues. The chain is built from TRBV20-1 and TRBJ2-3; a possible D gene is TRBD1 (6 bases). The starting material was lung tumor tissue, obtained at surgery. This receptor was obtained from a female donor with early-stage non-small cell lung cancer. The CDR3 nucleotides are TGCAGTGCTCATAACCGGGACATAGGCACAGATACGCAGTATTTT. This codes for CSAHNRDIGTDTQYF.